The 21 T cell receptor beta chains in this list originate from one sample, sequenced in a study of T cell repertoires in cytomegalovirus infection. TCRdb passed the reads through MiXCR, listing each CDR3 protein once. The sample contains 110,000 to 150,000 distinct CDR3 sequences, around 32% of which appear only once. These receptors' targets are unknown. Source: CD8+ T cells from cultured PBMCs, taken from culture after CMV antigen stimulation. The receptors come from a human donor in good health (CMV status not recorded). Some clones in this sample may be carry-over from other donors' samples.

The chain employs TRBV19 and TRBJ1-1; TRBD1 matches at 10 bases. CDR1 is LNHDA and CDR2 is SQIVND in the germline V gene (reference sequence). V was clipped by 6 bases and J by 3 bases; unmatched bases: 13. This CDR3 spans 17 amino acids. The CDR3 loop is CASSDPGTGAWDTEAFF. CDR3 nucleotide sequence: TGTGCCAGTAGCGACCCGGGGACAGGGGCTTGGGACACTGAAGCTTTCTTT.

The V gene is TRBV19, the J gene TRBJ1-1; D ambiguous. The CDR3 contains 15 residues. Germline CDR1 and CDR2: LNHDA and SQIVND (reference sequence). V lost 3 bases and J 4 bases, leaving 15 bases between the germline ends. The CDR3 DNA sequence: TGTGCCAGTAGTATGAACAGTATAGGATTCACTGAAGCTTTCTTT. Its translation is CASSMNSIGFTEAFF. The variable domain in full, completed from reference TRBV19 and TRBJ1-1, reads DGGITQSPKYLFRKEGQNVTLSCEQNLNHDAMYWYRQDPGQGLRLIYYSQIVNDFQKGDIAEGYSVSREKKESFPLTVTSAQKNPTAFYLCASSMNSIGFTEAFFGQGTRLTVV.

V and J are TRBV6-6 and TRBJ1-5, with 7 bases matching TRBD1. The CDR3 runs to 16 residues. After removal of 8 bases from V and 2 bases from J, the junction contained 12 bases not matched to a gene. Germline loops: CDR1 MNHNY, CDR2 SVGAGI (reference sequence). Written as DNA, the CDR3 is TGTGCCAGCGTCCCGACAGGGACTATTGGCAATCAGCCCCAGCATTTT. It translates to CASVPTGTIGNQPQHF.

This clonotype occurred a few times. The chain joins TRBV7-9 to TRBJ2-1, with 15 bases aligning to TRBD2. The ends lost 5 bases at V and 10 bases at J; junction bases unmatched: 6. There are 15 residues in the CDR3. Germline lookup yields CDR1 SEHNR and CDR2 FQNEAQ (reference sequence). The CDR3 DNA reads TGTGCCAGCAGCCCGGGACTAGCGGGGGGCAGGGAGCAGTTCTTC. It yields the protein CASSPGLAGGREQFF.

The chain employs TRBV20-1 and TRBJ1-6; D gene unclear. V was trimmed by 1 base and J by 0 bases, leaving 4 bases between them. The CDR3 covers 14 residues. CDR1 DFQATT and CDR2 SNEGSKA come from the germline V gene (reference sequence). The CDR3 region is CSARGSSYNSPLHF. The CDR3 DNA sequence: TGCAGTGCTAGAGGGAGCTCCTATAATTCACCCCTCCACTTT.

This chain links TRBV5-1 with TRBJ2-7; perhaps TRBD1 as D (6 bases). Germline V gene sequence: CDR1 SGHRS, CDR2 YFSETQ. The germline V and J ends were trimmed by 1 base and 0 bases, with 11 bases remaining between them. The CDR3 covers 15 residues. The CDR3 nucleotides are TGCGCCAGCAGCTTGCGGCAGGGGCCCTCCTACGAGCAGTACTTC. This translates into CASSLRQGPSYEQYF.

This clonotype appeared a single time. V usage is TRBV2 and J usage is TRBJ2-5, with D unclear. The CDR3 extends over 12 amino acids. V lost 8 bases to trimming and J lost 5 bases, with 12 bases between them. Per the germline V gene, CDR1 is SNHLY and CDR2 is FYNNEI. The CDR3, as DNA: TGTGCCAGCGCGAACTCCAGGGAGACCCAGTACTTC. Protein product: CASANSRETQYF.

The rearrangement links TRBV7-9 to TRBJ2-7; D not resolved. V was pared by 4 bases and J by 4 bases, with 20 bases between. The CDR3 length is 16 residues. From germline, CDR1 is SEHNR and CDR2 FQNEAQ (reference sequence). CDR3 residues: CASSSLLALTPYEQYF. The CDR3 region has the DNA TGTGCCAGCAGCTCCCTTCTGGCCCTCACCCCTTACGAGCAGTACTTC.

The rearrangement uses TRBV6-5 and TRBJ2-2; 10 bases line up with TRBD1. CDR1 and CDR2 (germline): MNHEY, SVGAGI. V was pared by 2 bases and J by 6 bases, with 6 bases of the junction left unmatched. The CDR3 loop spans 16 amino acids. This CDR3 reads CASSYGTGVNAGELFF. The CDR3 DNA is TGTGCCAGCAGTTACGGGACAGGGGTTAACGCCGGGGAGCTGTTTTTT.

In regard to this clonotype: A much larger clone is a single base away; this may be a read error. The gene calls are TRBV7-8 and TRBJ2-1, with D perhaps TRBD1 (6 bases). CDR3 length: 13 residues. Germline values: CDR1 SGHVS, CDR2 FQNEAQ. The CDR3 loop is CASSDLQGDEQCF. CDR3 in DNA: TGTGCCAGCAGCGACCTACAGGGAGATGAGCAGTGCTTC.

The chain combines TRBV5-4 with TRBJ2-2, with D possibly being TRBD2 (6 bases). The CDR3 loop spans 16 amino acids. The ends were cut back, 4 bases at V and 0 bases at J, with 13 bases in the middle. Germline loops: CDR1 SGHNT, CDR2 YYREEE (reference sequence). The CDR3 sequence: CASSREPGANTGELFF. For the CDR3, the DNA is TGTGCCAGCAGCCGGGAGCCAGGCGCGAACACCGGGGAGCTGTTTTTT.

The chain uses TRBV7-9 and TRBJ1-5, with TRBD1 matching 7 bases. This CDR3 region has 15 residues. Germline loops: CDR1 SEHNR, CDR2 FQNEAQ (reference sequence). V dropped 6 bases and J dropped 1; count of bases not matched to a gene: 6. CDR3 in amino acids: CASSRQGSSNQPQHF. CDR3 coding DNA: TGTGCCAGCAGTCGACAGGGTTCGAGCAATCAGCCCCAGCATTTT.

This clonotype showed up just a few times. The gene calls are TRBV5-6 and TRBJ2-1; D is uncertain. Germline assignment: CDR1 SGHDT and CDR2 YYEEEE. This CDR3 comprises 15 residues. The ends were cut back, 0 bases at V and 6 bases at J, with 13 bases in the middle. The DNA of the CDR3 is TGTGCCAGCAGCTTGGGGCTAGTCCCCGCCAATGAGCAGTTCTTC. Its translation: CASSLGLVPANEQFF.

This CDR3 is CASSPRANSNTEAFF. Written as DNA, the CDR3 is TGTGCCAGCAGCCCCAGAGCCAATTCGAACACTGAAGCTTTCTTT. This sequence joins TRBV7-3 and TRBJ1-1; D unresolved. The V end lost 5 bases, the J end lost 1 base, and 14 bases lay between the germline ends. There are 15 residues in the CDR3. Per the germline V gene, CDR1 is SGHTA and CDR2 is FQGTGA. The full variable domain, completed using reference TRBV7-3 and TRBJ1-1, is GAGVSQTPSNKVTEKGKYVELRCDPISGHTALYWYRQSLGQGPEFLIYFQGTGAADDSGLPNDRFFAVRPEGSVSTLKIQRTERGDSAVYLCASSPRANSNTEAFFGQGTRLTVV.

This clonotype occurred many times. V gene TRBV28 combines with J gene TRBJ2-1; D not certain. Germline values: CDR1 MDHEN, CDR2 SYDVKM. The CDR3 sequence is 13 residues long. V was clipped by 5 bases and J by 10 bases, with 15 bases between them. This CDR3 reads CASSPPPSSEQFF. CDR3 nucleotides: TGTGCCAGCAGTCCGCCACCTAGTTCCGAGCAGTTCTTC.

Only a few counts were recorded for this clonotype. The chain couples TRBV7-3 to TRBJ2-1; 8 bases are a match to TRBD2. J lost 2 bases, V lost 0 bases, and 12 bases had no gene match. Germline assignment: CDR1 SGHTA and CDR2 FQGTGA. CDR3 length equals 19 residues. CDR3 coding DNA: TGTGCCAGCAGCTTAACGGTGGCGGGGGGACCCCACACCTACAATGAGCAGTTCTTC. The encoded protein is CASSLTVAGGPHTYNEQFF.

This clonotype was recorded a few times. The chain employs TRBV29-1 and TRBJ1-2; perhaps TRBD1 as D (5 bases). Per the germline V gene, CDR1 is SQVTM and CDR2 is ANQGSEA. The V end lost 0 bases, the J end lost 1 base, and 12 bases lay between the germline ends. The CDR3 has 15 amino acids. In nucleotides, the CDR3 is TGCAGCGTTGAAGAATGGAAGGGGATTAACTATGGCTACACCTTC. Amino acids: CSVEEWKGINYGYTF. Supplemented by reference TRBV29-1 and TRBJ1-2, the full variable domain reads SAVISQKPSRDICQRGTSLTIQCQVDSQVTMMFWYRQQPGQSLTLIATANQGSEATYESGFVIDKFPISRPNLTFSTLTVSNMSPEDSSIYLCSVEEWKGINYGYTFGSGTRLTVV.

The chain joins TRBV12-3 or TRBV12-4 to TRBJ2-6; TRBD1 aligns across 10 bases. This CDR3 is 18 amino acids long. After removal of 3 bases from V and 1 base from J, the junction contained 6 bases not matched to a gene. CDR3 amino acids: CASSFRGQGRSGANVLTF. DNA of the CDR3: TGTGCCAGCAGTTTCCGGGGACAGGGGAGGTCTGGGGCCAACGTCCTGACTTTC.

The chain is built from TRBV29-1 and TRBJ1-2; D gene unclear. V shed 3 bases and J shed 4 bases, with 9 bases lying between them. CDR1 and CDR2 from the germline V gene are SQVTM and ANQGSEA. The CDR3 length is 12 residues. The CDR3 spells CSVEEGFYGYTF. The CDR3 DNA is TGCAGCGTTGAGGAGGGATTCTATGGCTACACCTTC.

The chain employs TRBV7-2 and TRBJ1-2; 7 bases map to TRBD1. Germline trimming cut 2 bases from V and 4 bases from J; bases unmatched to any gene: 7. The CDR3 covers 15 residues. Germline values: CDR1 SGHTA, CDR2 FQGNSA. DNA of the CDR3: TGTGCCAGCAGCTTATCCCCAGGGGGAATCTATGGCTACACCTTC. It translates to CASSLSPGGIYGYTF.

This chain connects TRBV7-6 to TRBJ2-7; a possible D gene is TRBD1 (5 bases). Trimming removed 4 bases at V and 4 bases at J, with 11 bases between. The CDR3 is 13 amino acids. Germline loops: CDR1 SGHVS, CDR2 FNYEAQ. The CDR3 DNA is TGTGCCAGCAGCTCGGGTAGGGGTTACGAGCAGTACTTC. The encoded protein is CASSSGRGYEQYF.